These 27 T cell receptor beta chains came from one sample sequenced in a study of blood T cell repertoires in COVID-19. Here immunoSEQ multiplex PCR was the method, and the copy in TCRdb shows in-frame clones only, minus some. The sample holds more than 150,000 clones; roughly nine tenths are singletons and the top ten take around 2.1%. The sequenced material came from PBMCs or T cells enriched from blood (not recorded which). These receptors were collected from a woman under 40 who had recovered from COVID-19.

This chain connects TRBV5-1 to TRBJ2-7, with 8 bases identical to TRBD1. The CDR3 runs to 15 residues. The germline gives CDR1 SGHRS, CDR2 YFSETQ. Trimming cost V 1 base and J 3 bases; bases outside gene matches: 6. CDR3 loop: CASSLTRQGFYEQYF. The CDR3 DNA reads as TGCGCCAGCAGCTTGACGCGACAGGGGTTCTACGAGCAGTACTTC.

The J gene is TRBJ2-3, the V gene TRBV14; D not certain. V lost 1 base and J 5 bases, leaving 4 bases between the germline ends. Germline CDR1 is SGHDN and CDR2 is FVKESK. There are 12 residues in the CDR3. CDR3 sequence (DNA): TGTGCCAGCAGCCAAGTCCGAGATACGCAGTATTTT. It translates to CASSQVRDTQYF.

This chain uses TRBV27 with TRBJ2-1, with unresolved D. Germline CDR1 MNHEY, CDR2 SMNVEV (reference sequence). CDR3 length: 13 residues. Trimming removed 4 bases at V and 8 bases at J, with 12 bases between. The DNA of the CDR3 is TGTGCCAGCAGTTCGCCGGGTGTCGATGAGCAGTTCTTC. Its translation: CASSSPGVDEQFF.

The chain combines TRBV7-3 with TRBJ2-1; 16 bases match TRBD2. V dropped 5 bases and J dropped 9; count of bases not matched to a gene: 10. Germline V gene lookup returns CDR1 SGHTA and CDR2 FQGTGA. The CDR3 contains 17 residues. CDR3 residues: CASSDPGLAGGPAEQFF. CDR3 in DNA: TGTGCCAGCAGCGATCCGGGACTAGCGGGAGGGCCTGCTGAGCAGTTCTTC.

The CDR3 DNA reads as TGTGCCAGCACCTCGGTGAGGACTCATGCGCAGTATTTT. Its translation: CASTSVRTHAQYF. This chain links TRBV27 with TRBJ2-3, with D perhaps TRBD2 (5 bases). There are 13 residues in the CDR3. V was cut by 7 bases and J by 10 bases, with 18 bases left in between. CDR1 is MNHEY and CDR2 is SMNVEV in the germline V gene (reference sequence).

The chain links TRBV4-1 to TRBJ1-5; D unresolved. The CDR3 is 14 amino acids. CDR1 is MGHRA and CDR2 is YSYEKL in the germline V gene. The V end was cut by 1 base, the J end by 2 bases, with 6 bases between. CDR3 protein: CASSQVEGNQPQHF. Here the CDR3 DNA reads TGCGCCAGCAGCCAAGTGGAGGGCAATCAGCCCCAGCATTTT.

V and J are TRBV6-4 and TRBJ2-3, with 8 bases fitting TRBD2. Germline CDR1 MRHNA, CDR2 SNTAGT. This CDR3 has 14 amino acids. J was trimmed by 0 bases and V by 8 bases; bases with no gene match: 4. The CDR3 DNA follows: TGTGCCAGCGCTCGCGGGGGGAGCACAGATACGCAGTATTTT. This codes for CASARGGSTDTQYF.

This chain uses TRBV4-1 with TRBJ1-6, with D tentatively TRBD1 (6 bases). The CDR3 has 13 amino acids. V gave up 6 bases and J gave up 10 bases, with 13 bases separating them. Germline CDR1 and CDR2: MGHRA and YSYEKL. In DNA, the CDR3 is TGCGCCAGCAGGACAGGTTGGTGGTCACCCCTCCACTTT. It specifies CASRTGWWSPLHF.

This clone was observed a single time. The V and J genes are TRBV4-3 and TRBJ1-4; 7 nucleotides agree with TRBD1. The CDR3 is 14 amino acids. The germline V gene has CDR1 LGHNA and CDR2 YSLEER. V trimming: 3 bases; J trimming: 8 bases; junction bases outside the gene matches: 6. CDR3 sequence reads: CASSQDRSEEKLFF. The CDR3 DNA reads TGCGCCAGCAGCCAGGACAGGTCGGAGGAAAAACTGTTTTTT.

DNA of the CDR3: TGTGCCAGCAGCGCCACCCTAGATAATGAGCAGTTCTTC. Residues: CASSATLDNEQFF. The chain joins TRBV7-3 to TRBJ2-1; no clear D. The length of the CDR3 is 13 residues. Trimming left V 5 bases short and J 7 bases short, with 12 bases between. Germline V CDR1 and CDR2: SGHTA, FQGTGA.

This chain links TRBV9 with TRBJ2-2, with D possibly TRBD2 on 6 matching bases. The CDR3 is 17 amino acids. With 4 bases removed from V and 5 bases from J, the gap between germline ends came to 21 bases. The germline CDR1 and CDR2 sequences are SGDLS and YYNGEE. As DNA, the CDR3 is TGTGCCAGCAGCACAAATACCCGGGACTCAAAAACCGGGGAGCTGTTTTTT. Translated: CASSTNTRDSKTGELFF.

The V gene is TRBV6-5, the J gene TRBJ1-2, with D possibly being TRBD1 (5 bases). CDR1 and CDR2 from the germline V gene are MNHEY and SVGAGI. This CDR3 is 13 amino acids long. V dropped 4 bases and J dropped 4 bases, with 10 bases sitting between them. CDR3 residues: CASSWSDSYGYTF. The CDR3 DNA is TGTGCCAGCAGTTGGTCTGACAGCTATGGCTACACCTTC.

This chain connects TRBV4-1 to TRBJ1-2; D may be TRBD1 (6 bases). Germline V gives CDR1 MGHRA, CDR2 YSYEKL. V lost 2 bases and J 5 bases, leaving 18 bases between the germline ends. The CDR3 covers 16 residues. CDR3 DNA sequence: TGCGCCAGCAGCCAACCCGGTAGGGACAATCCATATGGCTACACCTTC. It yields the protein CASSQPGRDNPYGYTF.

CDR3 coding DNA: TGTGCCAGCAGCTTAGGACAACCACAGTACAATGAGCAGTTCTTC. It specifies CASSLGQPQYNEQFF. The chain is built from TRBV11-3 and TRBJ2-1; D uncertain. The CDR3 totals 15 residues. V shed 1 base and J shed 4 bases, with 11 bases lying between them. Germline assignment: CDR1 SGHNT and CDR2 YENEEA.

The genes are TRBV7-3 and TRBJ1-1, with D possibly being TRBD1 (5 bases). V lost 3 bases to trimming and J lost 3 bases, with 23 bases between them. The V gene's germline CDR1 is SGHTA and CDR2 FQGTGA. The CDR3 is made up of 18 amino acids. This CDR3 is CASSLDLFQGIGDTEAFF. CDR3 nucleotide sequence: TGTGCCAGCAGCTTGGACCTATTTCAGGGTATCGGAGACACTGAAGCTTTCTTT.

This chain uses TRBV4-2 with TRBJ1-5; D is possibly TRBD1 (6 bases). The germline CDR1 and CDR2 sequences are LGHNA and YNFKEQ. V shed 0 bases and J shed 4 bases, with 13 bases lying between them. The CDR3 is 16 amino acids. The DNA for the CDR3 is TGTGCCAGCAGCCAAGACATCACCCAGGGGAATCAGCCCCAGCATTTT. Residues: CASSQDITQGNQPQHF.

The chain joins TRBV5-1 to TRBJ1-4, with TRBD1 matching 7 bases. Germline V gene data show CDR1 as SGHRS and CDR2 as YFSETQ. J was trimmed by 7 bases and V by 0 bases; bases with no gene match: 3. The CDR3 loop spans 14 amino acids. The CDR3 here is CASSLEGQSEKLFF. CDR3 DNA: TGCGCCAGCAGCTTGGAGGGACAGAGTGAAAAACTGTTTTTT. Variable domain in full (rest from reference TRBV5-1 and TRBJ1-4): KAGVTQTPRYLIKTRGQQVTLSCSPISGHRSVSWYQQTPGQGLQFLFEYFSETQRNKGNFPGRFSGRQFSNSRSEMNVSTLELGDSALYLCASSLEGQSEKLFFGSGTQLSVL.

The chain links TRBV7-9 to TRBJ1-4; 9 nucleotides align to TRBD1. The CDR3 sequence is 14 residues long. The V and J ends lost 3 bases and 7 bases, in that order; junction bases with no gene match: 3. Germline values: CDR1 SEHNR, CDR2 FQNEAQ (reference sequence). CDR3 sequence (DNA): TGTGCCAGCAGCTTCGGACAGGGGACTGAAAAACTGTTTTTT. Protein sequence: CASSFGQGTEKLFF.

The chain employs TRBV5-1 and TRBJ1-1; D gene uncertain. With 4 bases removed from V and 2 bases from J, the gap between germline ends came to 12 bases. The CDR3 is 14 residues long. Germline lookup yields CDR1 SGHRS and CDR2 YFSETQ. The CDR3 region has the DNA TGCGCCAGCAGCCAGCGGGAGGGTAACACTGAAGCTTTCTTT. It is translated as CASSQREGNTEAFF.

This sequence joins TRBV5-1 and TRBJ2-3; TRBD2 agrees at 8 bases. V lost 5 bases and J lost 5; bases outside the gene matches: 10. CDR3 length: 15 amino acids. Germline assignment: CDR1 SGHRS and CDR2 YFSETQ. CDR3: CASSREGGFGDTQYF. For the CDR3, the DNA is TGCGCCAGCAGTCGGGAGGGAGGGTTCGGAGATACGCAGTATTTT.

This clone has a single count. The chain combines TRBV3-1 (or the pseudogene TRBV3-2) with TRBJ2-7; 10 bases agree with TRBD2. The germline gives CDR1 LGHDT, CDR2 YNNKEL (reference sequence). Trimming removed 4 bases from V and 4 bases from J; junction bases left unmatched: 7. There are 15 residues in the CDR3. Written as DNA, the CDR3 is TGTGCCAGCAGCCGGGAAGCGGGAGGGCCTTACGAGCAGTACTTC. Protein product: CASSREAGGPYEQYF.

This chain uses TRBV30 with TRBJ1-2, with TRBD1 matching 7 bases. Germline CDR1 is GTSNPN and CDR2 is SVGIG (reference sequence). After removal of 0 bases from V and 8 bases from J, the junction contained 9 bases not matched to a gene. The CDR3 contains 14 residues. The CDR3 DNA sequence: TGTGCCTGGAGTGTGAGGGGGCGACAAAGAGGCTACACCTTC. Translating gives CAWSVRGRQRGYTF.

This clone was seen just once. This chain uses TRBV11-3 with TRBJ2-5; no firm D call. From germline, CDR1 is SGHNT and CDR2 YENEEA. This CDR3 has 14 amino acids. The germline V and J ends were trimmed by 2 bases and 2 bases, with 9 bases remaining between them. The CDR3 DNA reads TGTGCCAGCAGCTTAAATTTACAACAAGAGACCCAGTACTTC. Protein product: CASSLNLQQETQYF.

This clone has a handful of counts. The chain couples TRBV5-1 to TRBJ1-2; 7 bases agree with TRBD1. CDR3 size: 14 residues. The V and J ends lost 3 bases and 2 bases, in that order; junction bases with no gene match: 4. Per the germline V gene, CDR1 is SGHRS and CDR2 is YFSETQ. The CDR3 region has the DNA TGCGCCAGCAGCTCCGACAGGGCCAACTATGGCTACACCTTC. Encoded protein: CASSSDRANYGYTF.

CDR3 nucleotides: TGTGCCATCAGTGACAGGGGGCTAGGCTACACCTTC. Its translation is CAISDRGLGYTF. The chain employs TRBV10-3 and TRBJ1-2; 8 bases agree with TRBD1. Germline CDR1 ENHRY, CDR2 SYGVKD. This CDR3 spans 12 amino acids. The V segment lost 3 bases and the J segment 8 bases; nucleotides outside the gene matches: 2.

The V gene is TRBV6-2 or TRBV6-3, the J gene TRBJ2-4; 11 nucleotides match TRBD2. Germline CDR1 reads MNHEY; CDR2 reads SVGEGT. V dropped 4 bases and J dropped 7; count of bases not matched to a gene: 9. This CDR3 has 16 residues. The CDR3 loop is CASSSLSGRAPNIQYF. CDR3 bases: TGTGCCAGCAGTTCCCTTAGCGGGAGGGCCCCGAACATTCAGTACTTC.

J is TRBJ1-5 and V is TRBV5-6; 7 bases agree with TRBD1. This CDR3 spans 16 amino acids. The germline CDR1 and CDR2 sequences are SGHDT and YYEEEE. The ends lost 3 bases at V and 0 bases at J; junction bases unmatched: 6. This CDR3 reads CASSSQGTDSNQPQHF. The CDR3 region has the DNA TGTGCCAGCAGCTCACAAGGGACAGATAGCAATCAGCCCCAGCATTTT. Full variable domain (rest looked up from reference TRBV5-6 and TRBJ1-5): DAGVTQSPTHLIKTRGQQVTLRCSPKSGHDTVSWYQQALGQGPQFIFQYYEEEERQRGNFPDRFSGHQFPNYSSELNVNALLLGDSALYLCASSSQGTDSNQPQHFGDGTRLSIL.